This T cell receptor beta chain was documented in a study of blood T cells in healthy people across ages (dated by TCRdb to 2015 to 2017). Study-wide context: In model experiments, template switching captured about one uniquely barcoded TCR beta cDNA molecule for every two T cells. To track age-related changes in TCR beta repertoire diversity, the study relied on deep sequencing normalized with unique cDNA molecular identifiers. The donors were divided into four age groups: young (average approximately 17 years), middle-aged (around 37), aged (about 62) and long-lived (around 80). For two donors (one aged 18 to 29 and one aged 80 or older), the study analyzed two additional independent replicas of 1 million unique cDNA reads from the same blood draw.

The approximately 41 donors, aged about 6 to 100 years, were systemically healthy Caucasian individuals from Russia. Around 10 milliliters of peripheral blood were drawn from each donor into EDTA-treated Vacutainer tubes. PBMCs were isolated by Ficoll-Paque density-gradient centrifugation, with at least 7 million obtained per sample. Total RNA, at least 6 micrograms per sample, was extracted from PBMCs with Trizol reagent. For every donor, an aliquot of PBMCs went through flow cytometry to measure the percentages of naive CD45RAhigh/CD27high T cells. The protocol used for the library was 5' RACE. Sequencing was carried out with an Illumina HiSeq 2500. A second PCR of roughly 6 to 11 cycles was run with a J-beta primer mix and a sample-barcoded 5' primer. A template-switch 5' adaptor carrying 12 random nucleotides introduced a unique molecular identifier onto each TCR beta cDNA molecule. Each sample yielded at least 3 million CDR3-containing paired-end reads. First-strand cDNA synthesis was performed from all RNA using the Mint cDNA synthesis kit, with priming by a TRBC-specific oligonucleotide. After uracil-DNA glycosylase treatment, a first 18-cycle PCR used universal primers M1SS and BC2_uni_R on all cDNA. In the original analysis: Each sample was normalized by randomly selecting 1 million high-quality reads, each carrying a distinct molecular identifier. Instead of being binned into consensus sequences, reads with shared molecular identifiers were discarded. MiTCR, with a Q25 quality threshold and the strictest error-elimination algorithm, was used for CDR3 identification, clonotype clustering and error correction. A nonparametric unseen species model with Euler transformation was used to estimate a lower bound on total TCR beta diversity. TCRdb reanalyzed the raw reads on its own, using fastp at Q25 for trimming and MiXCR for clone calling, and kept in-frame beta chains. For every CDR3 protein sequence, its rows merge into one entry that carries the most common genes and DNA. In this record, the V and J calls reflect TCRdb's handling and not the investigators' own analysis. In this sample the table shows around 1,000,000 distinct CDR3 sequences, around 25% of which occur a single time. The ten most abundant clones make up approximately 0.7% of the sample.

From the cysteine up to the phenylalanine, the CDR3 has a length of 18 residues. The kept DNA is CDR3 alone, 54 bases in frame from the first base. A distance of 22 bases separates the germline ends of V and J, which lose 2 bases and 4 bases respectively. The germline V gene sets CDR1 to SGHTA and CDR2 to FQGNSA. This clonotype was seen only a few times. The antigen it binds to is not known. One base away there is no much larger clone; base qualities are not given. The paper as a whole reports these results and caveats: Estimates of total diversity based on one million sequenced T cells were regarded as lower bounds and as underestimates. The CMV infection status of donors was not known, potentially confounding age-related changes in expanded clonotypes. Observed TCR beta diversity per million T cells fell roughly linearly with age, and a significant reduction was already apparent by age roughly 41. Since profiling was done on bulk unsorted PBMCs, naive and antigen-experienced compartments could not be conclusively compared. The long-lived group showed more naive CD4+ T cells, fewer expanded clones and increased TCR diversity than the aged group, suggesting age selection. The percentage of naive T cells measured by flow cytometry correlated strongly with observed TCR beta diversity.

The sample was also reused in another study, on T cells of mothers and their children. Per the second study: Nine systemically healthy Caucasian individuals served as donors, namely three mothers together with their six children. cDNA synthesis used all of the extracted RNA, with 1.5 ug of RNA in each 15 ul reaction. Sample barcodes and 2-4 random nucleotides were added via the M1S primer in the second PCR. Each mother yielded over 8.5 million TCR beta CDR3 reads and each child 2.5 million to 3 million reads. In both related and unrelated pairs, thymic selection shapes the output of TCR recombination in a similar way, with inherited differences having only a minor effect. Normalized repertoire overlap in related mother-child pairs was always slightly higher than in unrelated mother-child pairs, but the difference was never significant. No persistent microchimeric T cell clones were detected, at a sensitivity of roughly 99 clones per million clonotypes. In the study, deep NGS was used to compare the TCR beta repertoires of mothers and children, and features distinguishing related mother-child pairs from unrelated individuals were sought. The mean age was 40 +/- 4 years for the mothers and approximately 11 +/- 4 years for the children. Libraries were sequenced on Illumina HiSeq 2000 with 100+100 nt paired-end reads after adapter ligation with NEBNext reagents. To prevent cross-contamination, the mother and child libraries were prepared one month apart and sequenced in separate runs. For each donor, somewhere between roughly 450,000 and 2,100,000 distinct TCR beta clonotypes were identified. Naive TCR beta clonotypes were estimated from low-frequency clonotypes matched to each donor's FACS-determined naive share, without sorting.

This receptor was identified in a girl aged 2 to 10 in good health. What was sequenced was blood. The chain is made from TRBV7-2 and TRBJ2-3; TRBD2 might be the D gene, on 5 matching bases. The nucleotides read TGTGCCAGCAGCTTATTGGTCGGTCCAGGAGGAGAATCAGATACGCAGTATTTT. This is translated as CASSLLVGPGGESDTQYF.